This TCR beta chain was documented in a study of blood T cell repertoires in COVID-19. Study-wide background: From T cells, B-cell-depleted T cells, or PBMCs came the material, which was cDNA or gDNA.

This clone has just a few counts. Per the original methods: Reference gene primer amplification gave estimated nucleated cell counts. Generated by immunoSEQ multiplex PCR, the TCRdb table keeps only in-frame clones and is missing some. V and J calls and clone size are given by that table; D and trimming were obtained from the DNA. The repertoire holds 250,000 to 400,000 clones, around 88% seen once, with under 2% in the top ten. Trimming took 0 bases from V and 5 from J; bases not matched to a gene: 7. Germline CDR1 and CDR2: LGHNA and YNFKEQ. This CDR3 has 16 amino acids. This receptor was identified in a woman between 25 and 40 years old with COVID-19, enrolled during active disease. Sequencing input: peripheral blood. This rearrangement joins TRBV4-2 to TRBJ1-5; 7 bases are a match to TRBD1. The CDR3 spells CASSQDPTGTDQPQHF. The CDR3 bases are TGTGCCAGCAGCCAAGATCCGACAGGGACCGATCAGCCCCAGCATTTT.